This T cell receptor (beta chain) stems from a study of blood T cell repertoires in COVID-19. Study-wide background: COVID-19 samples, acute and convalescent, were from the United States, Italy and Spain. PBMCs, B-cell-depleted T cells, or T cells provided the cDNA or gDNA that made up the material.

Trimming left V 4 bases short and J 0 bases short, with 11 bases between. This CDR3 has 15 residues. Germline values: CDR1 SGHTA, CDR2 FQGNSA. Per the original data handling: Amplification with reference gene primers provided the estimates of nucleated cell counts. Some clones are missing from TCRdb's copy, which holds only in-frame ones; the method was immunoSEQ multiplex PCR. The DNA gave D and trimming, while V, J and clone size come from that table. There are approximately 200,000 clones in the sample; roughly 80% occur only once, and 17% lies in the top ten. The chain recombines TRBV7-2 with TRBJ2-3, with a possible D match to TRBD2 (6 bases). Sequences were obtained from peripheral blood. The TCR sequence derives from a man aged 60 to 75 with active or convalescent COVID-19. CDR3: CASSSTRTSTDTQYF. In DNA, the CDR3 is TGTGCCAGCAGCTCGACTAGAACTAGCACAGATACGCAGTATTTT.